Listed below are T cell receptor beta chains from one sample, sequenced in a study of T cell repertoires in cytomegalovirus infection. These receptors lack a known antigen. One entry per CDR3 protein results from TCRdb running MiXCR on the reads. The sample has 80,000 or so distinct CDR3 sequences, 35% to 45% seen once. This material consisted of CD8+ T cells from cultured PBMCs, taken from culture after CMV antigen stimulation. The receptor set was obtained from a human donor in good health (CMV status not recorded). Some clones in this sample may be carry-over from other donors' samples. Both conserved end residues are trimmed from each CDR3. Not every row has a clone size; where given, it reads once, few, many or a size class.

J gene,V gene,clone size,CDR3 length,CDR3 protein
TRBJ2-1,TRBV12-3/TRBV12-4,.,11,ASTFGLGNEQF
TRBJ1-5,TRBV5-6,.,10,ASSRGVQPQH
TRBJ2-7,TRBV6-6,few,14,ASSLGSASGSYEQY
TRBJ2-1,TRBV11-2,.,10,ASSLFAGEQF
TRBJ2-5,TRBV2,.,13,ASTPGRGRGETQY
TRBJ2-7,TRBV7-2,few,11,ASSGTVGVEQY
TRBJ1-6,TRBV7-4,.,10,ASSLGGSPLH
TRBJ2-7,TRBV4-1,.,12,ASSHTGSNYEQY
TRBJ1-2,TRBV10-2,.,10,ASSEDTYGYT
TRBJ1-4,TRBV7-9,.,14,ASSLEAKGPSEKLF